Presented here are 25 T cell receptor beta chains from one specimen sequenced in a study of tumor T cells in aggressive B-cell lymphoma (dated by TCRdb to the late 2010s). Receptor libraries were prepared by the immunoSEQ multiplex PCR assay. This immuneACCESS table, as held by TCRdb, lists in-frame sequences with V and J called but not all clones. Of the missing ones, under half trace to an unresolved V gene in checked studies; the others have no known cause. The sample table records almost 2,500 clones; 80% to 85% of these occur just once. The ten largest account for around 13% of the sample. Input material: tumor tissue. The source of these receptors is an adult with diffuse large B cell lymphoma.

The rearrangement links TRBV2 to TRBJ2-5; D perhaps matches TRBD1 (6 bases). CDR1 is SNHLY and CDR2 is FYNNEI in the germline V gene. Trimming took off 3 bases at V and 1 base at J, with 9 bases between the two ends. The CDR3 runs 14 residues. The CDR3 DNA follows: TGTGCCAGCAGTGACAGGGGCAGCCAAGAGACCCAGTACTTC. Amino acids: CASSDRGSQETQYF.

The rearrangement uses TRBV7-3 and TRBJ2-2; 8 bases map to TRBD1. The V gene end was trimmed by 1 base and the J gene end by 6 bases; junction bases not matched to a gene: 4. Germline CDR1 is SGHTA and CDR2 is FQGTGA. CDR3 length: 15 amino acids. The CDR3 here is CASSLSPTGAGELFF. The DNA of the CDR3 is TGTGCCAGCAGCTTAAGTCCGACAGGGGCCGGGGAGCTGTTTTTT.

The rearrangement uses TRBV5-1 and TRBJ1-2, with D maybe TRBD1 (5 bases). Trimming stripped 0 bases from V and 8 bases from J, with 17 bases between. CDR3 length: 15 residues. Germline values: CDR1 SGHRS, CDR2 YFSETQ. The CDR3 DNA reads TGCGCCAGCAGCTTGGCCGGGGGTTTCGGGGAGGGCTACACCTTC. This translates into CASSLAGGFGEGYTF. The full variable domain, in which reference TRBV5-1 and TRBJ1-2 provide the parts outside the CDR3, is KAGVTQTPRYLIKTRGQQVTLSCSPISGHRSVSWYQQTPGQGLQFLFEYFSETQRNKGNFPGRFSGRQFSNSRSEMNVSTLELGDSALYLCASSLAGGFGEGYTFGSGTRLTVV.

This rearrangement joins TRBV29-1 to TRBJ2-1; D possibly corresponds to TRBD1 (6 bases). The V gene's germline CDR1 is SQVTM and CDR2 ANQGSEA. This CDR3 has 13 residues. The V gene lost 7 bases and the J gene lost 4 bases, with 14 bases spanning the gap. In DNA form, the CDR3 reads TGCAGCGCTCATTGGACAGAGTACAATGAGCAGTTCTTC. Translated, it gives CSAHWTEYNEQFF.

Comment on this clone: Other DNA sequences of this sample code for an identical CDR3. CDR3 nucleotide sequence: TGTGCCAGCAGCTTGACAGGGGGTCGAGAGACCCAGTACTTC. Translation gives CASSLTGGRETQYF. The chain couples TRBV7-8 to TRBJ2-5; 9 bases match TRBD1. CDR1 is SGHVS and CDR2 is FQNEAQ in the germline V gene. The CDR3 is made up of 14 amino acids. J was trimmed by 4 bases and V by 3 bases; bases with no gene match: 3.

This clone was seen once. The chain carries TRBV9 and TRBJ2-5; TRBD2 matches 7 bases. V was pared by 2 bases and J by 4 bases, with 11 bases of the junction left unmatched. CDR3 length equals 16 residues. CDR1 and CDR2 (germline): SGDLS, YYNGEE. The CDR3 nucleotides read TGTGCCAGCAGCGTTTACGGCGGAGGCGGGGGAGAGACCCAGTACTTC. As protein: CASSVYGGGGGETQYF.

The gene calls are TRBV28 and TRBJ2-5; D might be TRBD2 (6 bases). Trimming stripped 4 bases from V and 7 bases from J, with 10 bases between. The CDR3 has 12 residues. Germline V gene lookup returns CDR1 MDHEN and CDR2 SYDVKM. CDR3 nucleotide sequence: TGTGCCAGCAGTTCCGGGACTGTGACCCAGTACTTC. Its translation: CASSSGTVTQYF. The full variable domain, in which reference TRBV28 and TRBJ2-5 provide the parts outside the CDR3, is DVKVTQSSRYLVKRTGEKVFLECVQDMDHENMFWYRQDPGLGLRLIYFSYDVKMKEKGDIPEGYSVSREKKERFSLILESASTNQTSMYLCASSSGTVTQYFGPGTRLLVL.

The V and J genes are TRBV29-1 and TRBJ2-5, with 7 bases identical to TRBD1. This CDR3 comprises 15 residues. Unmatched junction bases numbered 9, after V lost 0 bases and J lost 5 bases. Germline CDR1 SQVTM, CDR2 ANQGSEA. In DNA, the CDR3 is TGCAGCGTTGAAGATCGAGGGGGCGGTTCCGAGACCCAGTACTTC. Translating it yields CSVEDRGGGSETQYF.

The rearrangement links TRBV7-3 to TRBJ1-1; a possible D gene is TRBD1 (5 bases). The germline V and J ends were trimmed by 5 bases and 10 bases, with 14 bases remaining between them. The germline V gene has CDR1 SGHTA and CDR2 FQGTGA. The CDR3 consists of 12 residues. The CDR3, as DNA: TGTGCCAGCAGCCAAATGGGGGGAGTAGCTTTCTTT. This gives the protein CASSQMGGVAFF.

The chain is built from TRBV7-9 and TRBJ1-5, with D possibly matching TRBD1 (6 bases). V was pared by 3 bases and J by 5 bases, with 14 bases between. The CDR3 loop spans 15 amino acids. Germline lookup yields CDR1 SEHNR and CDR2 FQNEAQ (reference sequence). For the CDR3, the DNA is TGTGCCAGCAGCTTGACGCATTCAGGGGATCAGCCCCAGCATTTT. Translation gives CASSLTHSGDQPQHF.

This rearrangement joins TRBV28 to TRBJ1-1; tentatively, D is TRBD1 (5 bases). Between the trimmed V and J ends, which lost 2 bases and 1 base, there was a span of 8 bases. Germline values: CDR1 MDHEN, CDR2 SYDVKM. The CDR3 sequence is 14 residues long. CDR3 sequence reads: CASSLPTGNTEAFF. The CDR3 bases are TGTGCCAGCAGTTTACCCACAGGGAACACTGAAGCTTTCTTT.

As for this clone: It differs at one base from a far larger clone, so likely a read error. This same CDR3 is encoded by further DNA sequences in the sample. The J gene is TRBJ2-6, the V gene TRBV9; TRBD2 matches at 7 bases. Germline V gives CDR1 SGDLS, CDR2 YYNGEE. V trimming: 0 bases; J trimming: 0 bases; junction bases outside the gene matches: 3. This CDR3 has 17 amino acids. Written as DNA, the CDR3 is TGTGCCAGCAGCGTAGGAGCGGGAAGCTCTGGGGCCAACGTCCTGACTTTC. This sequence encodes CASSVGAGSSGANVLTF.

V is TRBV11-2 and J is TRBJ2-5; 13 nucleotides line up with TRBD2. TRBJ2-7 matches the DNA end more closely, so the J call is doubtful. The CDR3 length is 16 residues. Germline V gives CDR1 SGHAT, CDR2 FQNNGV. The CDR3 spells CASSRGLAGVGHEQYF. The CDR3 DNA sequence: TGTGCCAGCAGCCGCGGACTAGCGGGAGTGGGGCACGAGCAGTACTTC.

The chain couples TRBV6-6 to TRBJ1-6; 9 bases agree with TRBD1. The CDR3 is 15 residues long. V lost 7 bases, J lost 7 bases, and 8 bases stayed unmatched. Per germline, CDR1 MNHNY and CDR2 SVGAGI (reference sequence). Here the CDR3 DNA reads TGTGCCAGCAAGGGGGTAGACAGGGGGAATTCACCCCTCCACTTT. As protein: CASKGVDRGNSPLHF.

This chain connects TRBV5-4 to TRBJ2-7, with a tentative D call TRBD2 (5 bases). V lost 3 bases and J lost 6, with 7 bases in between. The CDR3 extends over 11 amino acids. CDR1 is SGHNT, CDR2 YYREEE, per germline (reference sequence). The CDR3 DNA follows: TGTGCCAGCAGCTGGGAGACCGAGCAGTACTTC. It specifies CASSWETEQYF.

The chain uses TRBV2 and TRBJ1-5, with 7 bases fitting TRBD1. Germline assignment: CDR1 SNHLY and CDR2 FYNNEI. This CDR3 spans 15 amino acids. V shed 6 bases, J shed 3 bases, and the junction held 8 bases outside the gene matches. CDR3 nucleotide sequence: TGTGCCAGCAGAGCCTCGGGACAGCCCAATCAGCCCCAGCATTTT. This translates into CASRASGQPNQPQHF.

This chain joins TRBV28 and TRBJ1-5; D gene ambiguous. Per germline, CDR1 MDHEN and CDR2 SYDVKM. Trimming cost V 5 bases and J 6 bases, with 8 bases left between them. The CDR3 is 12 residues long. CDR3 sequence reads: CASSDQAQPQHF. The CDR3 DNA reads TGTGCCAGCAGTGACCAGGCTCAGCCCCAGCATTTT. The full variable domain, in which reference TRBV28 and TRBJ1-5 provide the parts outside the CDR3, is DVKVTQSSRYLVKRTGEKVFLECVQDMDHENMFWYRQDPGLGLRLIYFSYDVKMKEKGDIPEGYSVSREKKERFSLILESASTNQTSMYLCASSDQAQPQHFGDGTRLSIL.

This chain uses TRBV5-4 with TRBJ2-1; D is uncertain. Trimming shortened V by 3 bases and J by 5 bases, and 9 bases separated the two germline ends. Germline V gene sequence: CDR1 SGHNT, CDR2 YYREEE (reference sequence). This CDR3 region has 13 residues. The CDR3 sequence is CASSSVKNNEQFF. The CDR3 nucleotides read TGTGCCAGCAGCTCGGTTAAAAACAATGAGCAGTTCTTC.

This rearrangement joins TRBV6-1 to TRBJ2-5, with 9 bases lining up with TRBD1. TRBJ2-7 explains the end of the DNA better; the J call may be wrong. Germline V gives CDR1 MNHNS, CDR2 SASEGT. This CDR3 is 14 amino acids long. The chain's CDR3 is CASMRGTGPYEQYF. In DNA, the CDR3 is TGTGCCAGCATGCGGGGGACAGGGCCCTACGAGCAGTACTTC.

The rearrangement links TRBV28 to TRBJ2-3; perhaps TRBD1 as D (5 bases). Trimming took 1 base from V and 2 from J, leaving 13 bases between them. The CDR3 is 16 residues long. Germline CDR1 and CDR2: MDHEN and SYDVKM. The CDR3 loop reads CASSLFGGADTDTQYF. The CDR3, as DNA: TGTGCCAGCAGTTTATTTGGTGGGGCGGACACAGATACGCAGTATTTT.

This clone was recorded a few times. V gene TRBV18 combines with J gene TRBJ1-4, with D uncertain. Germline lookup yields CDR1 KGHSH and CDR2 LQKENI. There are 16 residues in the CDR3. V gave up 4 bases and J gave up 0 bases, with 12 bases separating them. The chain's CDR3 is CASSLVQIATNEKLFF. CDR3 in DNA: TGTGCCAGCTCACTGGTACAGATTGCAACTAATGAAAAACTGTTTTTT.

The chain carries TRBV2 and TRBJ2-3; 7 nucleotides align to TRBD1. J was trimmed by 3 bases and V by 5 bases; bases with no gene match: 14. CDR1 and CDR2 (germline): SNHLY, FYNNEI. The CDR3 is 17 amino acids. CDR3 sequence: CASSLRAGGLATDTQYF. CDR3 in DNA: TGTGCCAGCAGTCTGCGGGCAGGGGGATTAGCGACAGATACGCAGTATTTT.

This chain joins TRBV7-2 and TRBJ1-5; maybe TRBD1 (6 bases). Germline-derived CDR1 and CDR2 are SGHTA and FQGNSA. CDR3 size: 15 residues. V gave up 5 bases and J gave up 4 bases, with 15 bases separating them. The CDR3, as DNA: TGTGCCAGCAGCCCAGAACAGGGATTAAATCAGCCCCAGCATTTT. Its protein is CASSPEQGLNQPQHF.

This chain connects TRBV2 to TRBJ1-1; 8 bases are shared with TRBD1. Per germline, CDR1 SNHLY and CDR2 FYNNEI. This CDR3 is 15 amino acids long. V lost 5 bases to trimming and J lost 0 bases; unmatched junction nucleotides: 5. The CDR3 DNA follows: TGTGCCAGCAGTAGGGACAGGTCCTTGAACACTGAAGCTTTCTTT. Its translation: CASSRDRSLNTEAFF.

In DNA form, the CDR3 reads TGTGCCAGCAGCCTCCGGAGCCCCCTGAGCTACGAGCAGTACTTC. Translation: CASSLRSPLSYEQYF. The V call is TRBV27, the J call TRBJ2-7; D unclear. Trimming took off 6 bases at V and 3 bases at J, with 18 bases between the two ends. Germline CDR1 MNHEY, CDR2 SMNVEV (reference sequence). This CDR3 is built from 15 residues.